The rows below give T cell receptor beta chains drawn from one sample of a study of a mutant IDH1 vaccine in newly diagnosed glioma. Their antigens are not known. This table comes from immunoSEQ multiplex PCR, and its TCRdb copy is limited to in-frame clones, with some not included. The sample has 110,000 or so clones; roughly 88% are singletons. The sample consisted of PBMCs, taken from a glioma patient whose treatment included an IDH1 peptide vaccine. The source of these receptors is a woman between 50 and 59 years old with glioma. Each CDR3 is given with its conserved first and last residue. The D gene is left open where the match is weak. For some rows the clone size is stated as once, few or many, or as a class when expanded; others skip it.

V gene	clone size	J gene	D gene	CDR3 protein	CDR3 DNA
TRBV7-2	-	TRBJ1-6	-	CASSTRGSYNSPLHF	TGTGCCAGCAGCACCCGGGGCAGCTATAATTCACCCCTCCACTTT
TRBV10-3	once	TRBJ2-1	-	CAISEGREYNEQFF	TGTGCCATCAGTGAGGGTAGGGAGTACAATGAGCAGTTCTTC
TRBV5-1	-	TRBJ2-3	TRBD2	CASSLGSGGRAETDTQYF	TGCGCCAGCAGCTTGGGAAGCGGCGGGAGGGCCGAAACAGATACGCAGTATTTT
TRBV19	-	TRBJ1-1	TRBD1	CASTQVGQGARNTEAFF	TGTGCCAGTACCCAGGTGGGACAGGGGGCACGGAACACTGAAGCTTTCTTT
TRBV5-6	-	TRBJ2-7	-	CASSLGRGREQYF	TGTGCCAGCAGCTTGGGTAGGGGTCGGGAGCAGTACTTC
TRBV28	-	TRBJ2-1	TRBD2	CASSTTGGRSYNEQFF	TGTGCCAGCAGTACCACGGGGGGGCGATCCTACAATGAGCAGTTCTTC
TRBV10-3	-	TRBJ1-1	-	CASSWSGLNTEAFF	TGTGCCAGCAGTTGGTCAGGGCTGAACACTGAAGCTTTCTTT
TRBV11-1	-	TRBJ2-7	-	CASGPQAGEQYF	TGTGCCAGCGGCCCACAGGCTGGCGAGCAGTACTTC
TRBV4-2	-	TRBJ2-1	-	CASSHLQGLISSYNEQFF	TGTGCCAGCAGCCATCTTCAAGGGCTCATCAGCTCCTACAATGAGCAGTTCTTC
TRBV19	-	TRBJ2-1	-	CASSSSGTYNEQFF	TGTGCCAGTAGCTCCAGTGGAACCTACAATGAGCAGTTCTTC
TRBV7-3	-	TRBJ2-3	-	CASSSDATDTQYF	TGTGCCAGCAGCTCCGACGCCACAGATACGCAGTATTTT
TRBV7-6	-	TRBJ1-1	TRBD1	CASSSPGQVSEAFF	TGTGCCAGCAGCTCTCCGGGACAGGTGTCTGAAGCTTTCTTT
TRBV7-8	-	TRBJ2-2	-	CASSQTVNTGELFF	TGTGCCAGCAGCCAGACGGTGAACACCGGGGAGCTGTTTTTT
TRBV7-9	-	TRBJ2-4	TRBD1	CASSSYRGRDAKNIQYF	TGTGCCAGCAGCTCCTACAGGGGGAGAGATGCCAAAAACATTCAGTACTTC
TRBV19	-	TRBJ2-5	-	CASSTGEVETQYF	TGTGCCAGTAGTACAGGGGAGGTAGAGACCCAGTACTTC
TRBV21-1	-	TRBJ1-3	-	CASSRGNTIYF	TGTGCCAGCAGCAGGGGAAACACCATATATTTT
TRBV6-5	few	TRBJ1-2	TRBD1	CASSYSPGTENYGYTF	TGTGCCAGCAGTTACTCCCCCGGGACAGAGAACTATGGCTACACCTTC
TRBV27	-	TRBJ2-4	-	CASSYSIQYF	TGTGCCAGCAGCTACTCCATTCAGTACTTC
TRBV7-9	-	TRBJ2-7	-	CASTLQGEQYF	TGTGCCAGCACCTTACAGGGTGAGCAGTACTTC
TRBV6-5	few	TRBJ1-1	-	CASKRELNTEAFF	TGTGCCAGCAAGAGGGAGTTGAACACTGAAGCTTTCTTT
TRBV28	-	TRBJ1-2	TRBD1	CASQQFPSGGQGVSYTF	TGTGCCAGCCAGCAGTTCCCCTCGGGGGGACAGGGGGTGAGCTACACCTTC
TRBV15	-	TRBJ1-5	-	CATSSDPGPYNQPQHF	TGTGCCACCAGCAGCGACCCGGGACCTTACAATCAGCCCCAGCATTTT
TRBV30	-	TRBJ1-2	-	CAWRGLKGNYGYTF	TGTGCCTGGAGAGGTCTTAAAGGGAACTATGGCTACACCTTC
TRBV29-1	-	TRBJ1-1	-	CSVEGTYNTEAFF	TGCAGCGTTGAGGGAACCTATAACACTGAAGCTTTCTTT
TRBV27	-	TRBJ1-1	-	CASRTGGGDTEAFF	TGTGCCAGCAGGACGGGGGGCGGGGACACTGAAGCTTTCTTT
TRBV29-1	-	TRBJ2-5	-	CSVEGVTGIETQYF	TGCAGCGTTGAAGGGGTCACGGGGATTGAGACCCAGTACTTC
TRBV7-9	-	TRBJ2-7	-	CASSSRGTVSGFSYEQYF	TGTGCCAGCAGCTCCAGGGGGACAGTTAGCGGGTTCTCCTACGAGCAGTACTTC
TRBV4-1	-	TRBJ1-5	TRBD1	CASSHGQGASNQPQHF	TGCGCCAGCAGCCACGGACAGGGGGCGAGCAATCAGCCCCAGCATTTT
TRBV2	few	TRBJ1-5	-	CASSLGAAQPQHF	TGTGCCAGCAGCTTGGGGGCGGCTCAGCCCCAGCATTTT
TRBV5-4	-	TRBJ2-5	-	CASSLVGGSGKTQYF	TGTGCCAGCAGCTTGGTTGGAGGGTCAGGGAAGACCCAGTACTTC
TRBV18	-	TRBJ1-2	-	CASSPQGRKYGYTF	TGTGCCAGCTCACCACAAGGACGGAAATATGGCTACACCTTC
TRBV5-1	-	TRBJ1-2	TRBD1	CASSSGQGGNYGYTF	TGCGCCAGCAGTTCCGGACAGGGTGGTAACTATGGCTACACCTTC
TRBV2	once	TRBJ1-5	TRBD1	CASVGWDRGRQQPQHF	TGTGCCAGCGTGGGGTGGGACAGGGGGCGACAGCAGCCCCAGCATTTT
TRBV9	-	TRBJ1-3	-	CASSAVAESSGNTIYF	TGTGCCAGCAGCGCAGTGGCCGAGAGCTCTGGAAACACCATATATTTT
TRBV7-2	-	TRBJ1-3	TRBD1	CASSLQGGDTIYF	TGTGCCAGCAGCTTGCAGGGGGGAGACACCATATATTTT
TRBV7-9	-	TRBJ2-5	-	CASSLGGLETQYF	TGTGCCAGCAGCTTAGGGGGTTTGGAGACCCAGTACTTC
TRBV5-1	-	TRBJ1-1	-	CASSSVGGVNTEAFF	TGCGCCAGCAGCTCTGTGGGAGGGGTGAACACTGAAGCTTTCTTT
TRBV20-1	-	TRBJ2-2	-	CSAGTVGELFF	TGCAGTGCCGGGACGGTCGGGGAGCTGTTTTTT
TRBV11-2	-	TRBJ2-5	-	CASSPLRTSGTQYF	TGTGCCAGCAGCCCGTTACGGACATCGGGGACCCAGTACTTC
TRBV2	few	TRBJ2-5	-	CASIREGPTVEGTQYF	TGTGCCAGCATCAGAGAGGGACCCACCGTCGAAGGGACCCAGTACTTC
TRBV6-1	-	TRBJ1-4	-	CASSEAAPIATNEKLFF	TGTGCCAGCAGTGAAGCGGCCCCCATTGCAACTAATGAAAAACTGTTTTTT
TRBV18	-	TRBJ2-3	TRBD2	CASSVLAGGPSDTQYF	TGTGCCAGCTCAGTCCTAGCGGGAGGGCCGTCAGATACGCAGTATTTT
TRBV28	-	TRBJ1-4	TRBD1	CASSDTGQWGNEKLFF	TGTGCCAGCAGTGATACGGGACAGTGGGGTAATGAAAAACTGTTTTTT
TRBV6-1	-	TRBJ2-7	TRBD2	CASTEAGGRYEQYF	TGTGCCAGCACCGAAGCGGGGGGGCGCTACGAGCAGTACTTC
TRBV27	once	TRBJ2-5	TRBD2	CASRKPGLAGGETQYF	TGTGCCAGCAGAAAACCGGGACTAGCGGGAGGAGAGACCCAGTACTTC
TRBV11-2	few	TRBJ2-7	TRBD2	CASSFLLSGGEQYF	TGTGCCAGCAGCTTCTTACTATCGGGAGGGGAGCAGTACTTC
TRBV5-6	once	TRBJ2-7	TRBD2	CASSLGLAVYEQYF	TGTGCCAGCAGCTTGGGCCTAGCGGTCTACGAGCAGTACTTC
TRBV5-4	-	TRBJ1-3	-	CASSLKGAGNTIYF	TGTGCCAGCAGCTTGAAAGGGGCTGGAAACACCATATATTTT
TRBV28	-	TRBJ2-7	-	CASRQVEGGKYEQYF	TGTGCCAGCAGGCAAGTGGAAGGGGGGAAATACGAGCAGTACTTC
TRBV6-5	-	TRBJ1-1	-	CASNVGGRGTEAFF	TGTGCCAGCAACGTCGGGGGGCGCGGGACTGAAGCTTTCTTT
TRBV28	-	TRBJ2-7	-	CASSLRGPSHEQYF	TGTGCCAGCAGTTTACGTGGCCCATCCCACGAGCAGTACTTC